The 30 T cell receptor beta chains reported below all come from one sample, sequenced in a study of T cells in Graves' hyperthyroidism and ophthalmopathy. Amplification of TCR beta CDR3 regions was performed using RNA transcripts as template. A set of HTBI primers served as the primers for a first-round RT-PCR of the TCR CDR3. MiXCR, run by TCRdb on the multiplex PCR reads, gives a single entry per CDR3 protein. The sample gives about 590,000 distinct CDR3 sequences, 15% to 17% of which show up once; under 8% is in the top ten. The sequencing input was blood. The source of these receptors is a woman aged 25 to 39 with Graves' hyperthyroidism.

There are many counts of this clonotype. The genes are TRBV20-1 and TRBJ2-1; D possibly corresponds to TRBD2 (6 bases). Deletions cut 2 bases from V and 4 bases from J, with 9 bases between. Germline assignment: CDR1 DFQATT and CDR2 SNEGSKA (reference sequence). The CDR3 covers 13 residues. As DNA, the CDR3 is TGCAGTGCTAGACTAGCGCTTTACAATGAGCAGTTCTTC. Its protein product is CSARLALYNEQFF.

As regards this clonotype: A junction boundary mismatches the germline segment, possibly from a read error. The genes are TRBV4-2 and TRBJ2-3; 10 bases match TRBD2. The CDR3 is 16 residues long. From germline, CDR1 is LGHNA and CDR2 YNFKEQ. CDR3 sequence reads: CASTQALAGVSDTQYF. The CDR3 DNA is TGTGCCAGCACCCAAGCGCTAGCGGGAGTATCTGATACGCAGTATTTT.

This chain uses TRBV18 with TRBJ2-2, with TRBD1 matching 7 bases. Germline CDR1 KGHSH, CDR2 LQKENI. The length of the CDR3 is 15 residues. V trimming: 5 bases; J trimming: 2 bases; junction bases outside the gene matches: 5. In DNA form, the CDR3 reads TGTGCCAGCTCAAAGGACAGGCCTAACACCGGGGAGCTGTTTTTT. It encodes CASSKDRPNTGELFF.

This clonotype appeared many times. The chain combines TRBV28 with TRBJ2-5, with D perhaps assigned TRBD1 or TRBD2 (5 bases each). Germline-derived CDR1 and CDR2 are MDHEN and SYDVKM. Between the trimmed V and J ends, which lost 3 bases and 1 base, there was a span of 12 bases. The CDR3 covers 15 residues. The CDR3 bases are TGTGCCAGCAGTTTCCCTCTGGGGACCCAAGAGACCCAGTACTTC. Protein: CASSFPLGTQETQYF.

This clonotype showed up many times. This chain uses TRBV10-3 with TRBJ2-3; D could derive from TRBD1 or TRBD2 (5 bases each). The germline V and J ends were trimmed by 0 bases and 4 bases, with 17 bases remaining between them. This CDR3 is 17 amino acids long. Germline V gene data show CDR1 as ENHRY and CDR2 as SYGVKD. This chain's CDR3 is CAISESDSLAGSDTQYF. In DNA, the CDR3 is TGTGCCATCAGTGAGTCGGATTCCCTAGCAGGGTCAGATACGCAGTATTTT.

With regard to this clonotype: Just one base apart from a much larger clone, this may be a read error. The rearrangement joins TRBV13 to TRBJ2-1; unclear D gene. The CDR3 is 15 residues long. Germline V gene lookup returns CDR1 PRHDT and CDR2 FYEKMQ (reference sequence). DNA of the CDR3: TGTGCCAGCAGCTTAACCACTTACCACTACAATAAGCAGTTCTTC. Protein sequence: CASSLTTYHYNKQFF.

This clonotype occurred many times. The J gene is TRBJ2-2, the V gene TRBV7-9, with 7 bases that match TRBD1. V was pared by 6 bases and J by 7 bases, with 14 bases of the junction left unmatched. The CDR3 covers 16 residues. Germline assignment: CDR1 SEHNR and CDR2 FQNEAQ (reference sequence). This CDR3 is CASRILLQGIGGELFF. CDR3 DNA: TGTGCCAGCAGGATCTTGCTACAGGGGATTGGCGGGGAGCTGTTTTTT. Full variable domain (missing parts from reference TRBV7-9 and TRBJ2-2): DTGVSQNPRHKITKRGQNVTFRCDPISEHNRLYWYRQTLGQGPEFLTYFQNEAQLEKSRLLSDRFSAERPKGSFSTLEIQRTEQGDSAMYLCASRILLQGIGGELFFGEGSRLTVL.

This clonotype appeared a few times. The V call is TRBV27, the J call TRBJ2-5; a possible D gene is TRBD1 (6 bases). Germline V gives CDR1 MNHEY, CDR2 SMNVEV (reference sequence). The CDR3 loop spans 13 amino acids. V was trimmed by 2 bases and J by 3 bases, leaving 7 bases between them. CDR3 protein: CASSLKGEETQYF. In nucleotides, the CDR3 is TGTGCCAGCAGTTTAAAGGGGGAAGAGACCCAGTACTTC.

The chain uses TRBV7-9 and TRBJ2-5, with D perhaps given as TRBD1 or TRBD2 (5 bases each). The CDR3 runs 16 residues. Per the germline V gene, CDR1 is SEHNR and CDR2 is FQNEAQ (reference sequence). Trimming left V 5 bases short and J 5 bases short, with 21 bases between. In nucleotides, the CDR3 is TGTGCCAGCAGCATAAAACCGGGACGACGACCCGAGACCCAGTACTTC. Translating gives CASSIKPGRRPETQYF.

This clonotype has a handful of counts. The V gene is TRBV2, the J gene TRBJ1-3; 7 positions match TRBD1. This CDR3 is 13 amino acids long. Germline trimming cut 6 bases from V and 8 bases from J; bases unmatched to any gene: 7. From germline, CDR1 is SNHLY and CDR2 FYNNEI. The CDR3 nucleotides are TGTGCCAGCAGGATGTTTACAGGGGACACCATATATTTT. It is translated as CASRMFTGDTIYF.

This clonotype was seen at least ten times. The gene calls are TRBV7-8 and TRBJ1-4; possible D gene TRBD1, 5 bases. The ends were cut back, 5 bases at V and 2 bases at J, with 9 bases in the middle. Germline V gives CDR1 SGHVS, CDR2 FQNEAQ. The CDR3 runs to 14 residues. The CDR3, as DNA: TGTGCCAGCAGCGCCAGGGCTACTAATGAAAAACTGTTTTTT. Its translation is CASSARATNEKLFF.

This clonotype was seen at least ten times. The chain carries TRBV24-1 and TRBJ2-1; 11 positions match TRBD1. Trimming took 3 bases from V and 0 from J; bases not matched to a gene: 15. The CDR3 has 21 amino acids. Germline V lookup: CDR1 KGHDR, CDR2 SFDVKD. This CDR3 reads CATSDPPRTGGYWSSYNEQFF. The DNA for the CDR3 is TGTGCCACCAGTGATCCACCGCGGACAGGGGGCTACTGGAGCTCCTACAATGAGCAGTTCTTC.

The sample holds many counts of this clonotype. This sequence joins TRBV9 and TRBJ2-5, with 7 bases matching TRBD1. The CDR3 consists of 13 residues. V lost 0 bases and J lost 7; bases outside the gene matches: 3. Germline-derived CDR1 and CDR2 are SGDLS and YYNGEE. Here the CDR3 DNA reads TGTGCCAGCAGCGTAGAGACAGGGCTGACCCAGTACTTC. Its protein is CASSVETGLTQYF.

CDR3 amino acids: CASSEKGGSPLHF. DNA of the CDR3: TGTGCCAGTAGCGAAAAAGGCGGTTCACCCCTCCACTTT. The rearrangement links TRBV19 to TRBJ1-6; D unresolved. Trimming shortened V by 6 bases and J by 9 bases, and 12 bases separated the two germline ends. Germline V gene sequence: CDR1 LNHDA, CDR2 SQIVND (reference sequence). This CDR3 region has 13 residues. The full variable domain, its missing parts supplied by reference TRBV19 and TRBJ1-6, is DGGITQSPKYLFRKEGQNVTLSCEQNLNHDAMYWYRQDPGQGLRLIYYSQIVNDFQKGDIAEGYSVSREKKESFPLTVTSAQKNPTAFYLCASSEKGGSPLHFGNGTRLTVT.

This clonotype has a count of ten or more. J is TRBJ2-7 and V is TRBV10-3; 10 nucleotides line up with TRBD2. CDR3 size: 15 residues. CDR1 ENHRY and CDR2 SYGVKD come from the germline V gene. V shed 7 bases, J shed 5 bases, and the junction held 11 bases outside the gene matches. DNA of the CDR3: TGTGCCATCACCCCCGGGGCTAGCGGGAGCCACGAGCAGTACTTC. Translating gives CAITPGASGSHEQYF.

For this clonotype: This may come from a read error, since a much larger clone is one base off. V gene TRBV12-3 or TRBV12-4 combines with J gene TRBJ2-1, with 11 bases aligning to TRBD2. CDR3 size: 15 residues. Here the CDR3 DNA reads TGTGCCAGCAGTGATAGCGGGAGGGCCAGGAATGAGCAGCTCTTC. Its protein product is CASSDSGRARNEQLF.

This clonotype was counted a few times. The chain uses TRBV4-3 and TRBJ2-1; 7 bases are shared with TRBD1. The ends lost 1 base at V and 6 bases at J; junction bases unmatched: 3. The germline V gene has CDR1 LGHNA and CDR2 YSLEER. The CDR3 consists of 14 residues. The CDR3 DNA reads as TGCGCCAGCAGCCAAGTGCAGGGGGTCAATGAGCAGTTCTTC. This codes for CASSQVQGVNEQFF.

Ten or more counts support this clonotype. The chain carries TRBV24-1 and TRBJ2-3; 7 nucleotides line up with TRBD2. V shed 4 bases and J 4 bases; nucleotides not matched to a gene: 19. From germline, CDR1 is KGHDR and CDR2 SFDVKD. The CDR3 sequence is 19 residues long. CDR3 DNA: TGTGCCACCAGTGAGGGGGGGACTACCATACCTAATTACCCAGATACGCAGTATTTT. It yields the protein CATSEGGTTIPNYPDTQYF.

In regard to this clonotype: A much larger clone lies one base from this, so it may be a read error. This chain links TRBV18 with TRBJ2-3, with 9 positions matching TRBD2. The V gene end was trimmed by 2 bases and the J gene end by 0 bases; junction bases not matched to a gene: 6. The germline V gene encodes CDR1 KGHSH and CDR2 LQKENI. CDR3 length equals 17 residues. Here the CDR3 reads CASSPGASGISTDTQYF. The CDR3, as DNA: TGTGCCAGCTCACCAGGGGCTAGCGGGATTAGCACAGATACGCAGTATTTT. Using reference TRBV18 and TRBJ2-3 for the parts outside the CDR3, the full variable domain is NAGVMQNPRHLVRRRGQEARLRCSPMKGHSHVYWYRQLPEEGLKFMVYLQKENIIDESGMPKERFSAEFPKEGPSILRIQQVVRGDSAAYFCASSPGASGISTDTQYFGPGTRLTVL.

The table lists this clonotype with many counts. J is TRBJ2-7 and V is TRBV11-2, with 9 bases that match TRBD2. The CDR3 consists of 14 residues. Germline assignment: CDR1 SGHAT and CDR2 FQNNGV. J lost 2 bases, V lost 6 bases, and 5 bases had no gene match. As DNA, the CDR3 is TGTGCCAGCAGAAGGAGCGGGGGGACCTACGAGCAGTACTTC. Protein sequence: CASRRSGGTYEQYF.

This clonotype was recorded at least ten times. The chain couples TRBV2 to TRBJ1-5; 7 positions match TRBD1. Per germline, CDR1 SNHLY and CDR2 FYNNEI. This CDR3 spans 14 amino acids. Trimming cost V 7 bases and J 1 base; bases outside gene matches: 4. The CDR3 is CASNTGASNQPQHF. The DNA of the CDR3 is TGTGCCAGCAATACAGGGGCGAGCAATCAGCCCCAGCATTTT.

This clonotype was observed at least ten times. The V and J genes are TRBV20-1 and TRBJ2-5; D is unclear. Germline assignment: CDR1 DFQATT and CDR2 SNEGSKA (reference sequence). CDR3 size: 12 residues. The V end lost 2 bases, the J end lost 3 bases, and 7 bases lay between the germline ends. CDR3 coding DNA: TGCAGTGCTAGAAAAGCAGAAGAGACCCAGTACTTC. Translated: CSARKAEETQYF.

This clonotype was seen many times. The CDR3 nucleotides are TGTGCCATCAGTGATTCTTCGCCTAGCGGGACCTACGAGCAGTACTTC. Translated, it gives CAISDSSPSGTYEQYF. V usage is TRBV10-3 and J usage is TRBJ2-7; 9 positions agree with TRBD2. The ends lost 3 bases at V and 2 bases at J; junction bases unmatched: 8. Germline V lookup: CDR1 ENHRY, CDR2 SYGVKD. The CDR3 sequence is 16 residues long.

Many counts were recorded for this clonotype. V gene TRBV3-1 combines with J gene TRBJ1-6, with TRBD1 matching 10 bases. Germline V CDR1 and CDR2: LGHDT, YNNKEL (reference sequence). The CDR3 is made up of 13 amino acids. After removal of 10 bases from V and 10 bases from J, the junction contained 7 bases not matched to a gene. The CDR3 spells CATSDRGDSPLHF. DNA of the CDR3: TGTGCCACCTCGGACAGGGGGGACTCACCCCTCCACTTT.

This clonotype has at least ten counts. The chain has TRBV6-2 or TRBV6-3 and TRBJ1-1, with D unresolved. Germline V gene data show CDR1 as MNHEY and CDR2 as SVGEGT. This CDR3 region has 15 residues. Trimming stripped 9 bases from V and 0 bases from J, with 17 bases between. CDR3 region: CASKRSGLLNTEAFF. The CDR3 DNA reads TGTGCCAGTAAGAGATCGGGGTTGCTGAACACTGAAGCTTTCTTT.

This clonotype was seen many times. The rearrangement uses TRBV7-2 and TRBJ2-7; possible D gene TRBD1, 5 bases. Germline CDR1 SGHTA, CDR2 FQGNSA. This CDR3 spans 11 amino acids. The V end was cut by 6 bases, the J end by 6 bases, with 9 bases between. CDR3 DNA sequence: TGTGCCAGCAGTCGACAGCGCGAGCAGTACTTC. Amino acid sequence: CASSRQREQYF.

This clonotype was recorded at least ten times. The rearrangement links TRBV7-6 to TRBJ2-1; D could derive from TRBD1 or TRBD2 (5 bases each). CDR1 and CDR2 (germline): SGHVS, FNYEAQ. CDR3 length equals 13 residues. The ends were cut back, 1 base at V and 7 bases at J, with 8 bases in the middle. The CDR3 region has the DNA TGTGCCAGCAGCTTAGGCAGGGAGAATGAGCAGTTCTTC. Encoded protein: CASSLGRENEQFF. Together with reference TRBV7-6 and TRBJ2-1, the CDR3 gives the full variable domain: GAGVSQSPRYKVTKRGQDVALRCDPISGHVSLYWYRQALGQGPEFLTYFNYEAQQDKSGLPNDRFSAERPEGSISTLTIQRTEQRDSAMYRCASSLGRENEQFFGPGTRLTVL.

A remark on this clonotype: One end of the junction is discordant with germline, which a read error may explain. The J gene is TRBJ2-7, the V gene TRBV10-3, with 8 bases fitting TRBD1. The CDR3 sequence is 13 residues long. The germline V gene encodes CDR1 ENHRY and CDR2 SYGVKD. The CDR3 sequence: CAIMGTGSDEQYF. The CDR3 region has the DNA TGTGCCATCATGGGGACAGGCTCCGACGAGCAGTACTTC.

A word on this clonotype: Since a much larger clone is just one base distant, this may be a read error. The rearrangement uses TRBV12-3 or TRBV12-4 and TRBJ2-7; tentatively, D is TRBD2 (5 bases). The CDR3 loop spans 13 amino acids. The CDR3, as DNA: TGTACCAGCAGCCGGGTAGCGTCCCACGAGCAGTACTTC. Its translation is CTSSRVASHEQYF.

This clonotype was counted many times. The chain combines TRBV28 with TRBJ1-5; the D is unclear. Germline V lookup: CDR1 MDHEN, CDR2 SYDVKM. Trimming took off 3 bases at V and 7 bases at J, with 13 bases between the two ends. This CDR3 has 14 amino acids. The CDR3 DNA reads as TGTGCCAGCAGTTTTTCTGTGGGCGGGCAGCCCCAGCATTTT. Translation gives CASSFSVGGQPQHF.